This TCR beta chain was found in a study of T cells in Graves' hyperthyroidism and ophthalmopathy. Notes on the study in general: Model output signaled ophthalmopathy a median around 5.9 months ahead of onset. In blood, most of the thyroid clonotypes expanded above 0.001 were also present.

This clonotype was seen at least ten times. Its target is unknown. Trimming removed 5 bases from V and 9 bases from J; junction bases left unmatched: 12. The CDR3 extends over 14 amino acids. Germline CDR1 is SQVTM and CDR2 is ANQGSEA. RNA transcripts were the template for amplifying TCR beta CDR3 regions. An initial round of RT-PCR targeting the TCR CDR3 relied on the HTBI primer set. In TCRdb, the multiplex PCR reads were re-called with MiXCR into one record per CDR3 protein. Of 400,000 or so distinct CDR3 sequences in the sample, over 12% were seen once. The diagnoses drew upon clinical symptoms, serum thyroxine and TRAb, thyroid ultrasound and orbital computed tomography.

The source material was blood. The chain carries TRBV29-1 and TRBJ2-1; 8 bases line up with TRBD1. The receptor comes from a man aged 50 to 59 with Graves' ophthalmopathy. CDR3 sequence reads: CSVPGGPFFGEQFF. CDR3 coding DNA: TGCAGCGTTCCAGGGGGCCCCTTTTTTGGTGAGCAGTTCTTC.